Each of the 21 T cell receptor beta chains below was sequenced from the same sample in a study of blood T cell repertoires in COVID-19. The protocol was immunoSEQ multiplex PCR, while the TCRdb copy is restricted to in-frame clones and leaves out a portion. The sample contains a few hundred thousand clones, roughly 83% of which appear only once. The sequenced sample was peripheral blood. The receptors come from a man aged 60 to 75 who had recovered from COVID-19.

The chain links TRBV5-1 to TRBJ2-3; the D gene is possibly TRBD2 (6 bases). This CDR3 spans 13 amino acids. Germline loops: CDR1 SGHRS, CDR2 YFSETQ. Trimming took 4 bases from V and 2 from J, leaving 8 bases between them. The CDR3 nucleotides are TGCGCCAGCAGCGCTAGCGCCACAGATACGCAGTATTTT. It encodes CASSASATDTQYF.

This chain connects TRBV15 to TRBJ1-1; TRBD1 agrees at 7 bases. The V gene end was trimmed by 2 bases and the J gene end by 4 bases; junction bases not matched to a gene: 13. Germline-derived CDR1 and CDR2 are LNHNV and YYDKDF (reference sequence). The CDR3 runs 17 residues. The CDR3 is CATSRTLDRSFGTEAFF. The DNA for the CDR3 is TGTGCCACCAGCAGAACCCTGGACAGGTCGTTCGGCACTGAAGCTTTCTTT.

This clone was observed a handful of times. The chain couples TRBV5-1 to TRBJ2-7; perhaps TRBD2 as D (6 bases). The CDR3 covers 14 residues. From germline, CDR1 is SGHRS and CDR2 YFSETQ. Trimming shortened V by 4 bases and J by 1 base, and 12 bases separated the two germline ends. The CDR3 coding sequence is TGCGCCAGCAGCCCGGGGGTGCGATCCTACGAGCAGTACTTC. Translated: CASSPGVRSYEQYF. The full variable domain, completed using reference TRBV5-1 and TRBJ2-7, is KAGVTQTPRYLIKTRGQQVTLSCSPISGHRSVSWYQQTPGQGLQFLFEYFSETQRNKGNFPGRFSGRQFSNSRSEMNVSTLELGDSALYLCASSPGVRSYEQYFGPGTRLTVT.

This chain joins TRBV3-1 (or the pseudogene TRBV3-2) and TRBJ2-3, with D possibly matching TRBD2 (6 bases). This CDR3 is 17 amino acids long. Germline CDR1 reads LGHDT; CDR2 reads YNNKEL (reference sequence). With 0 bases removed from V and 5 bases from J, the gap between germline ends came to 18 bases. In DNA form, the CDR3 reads TGTGCCAGCAGCCAAGATCTGTTCGGGAGCTGGGTAGATACGCAGTATTTT. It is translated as CASSQDLFGSWVDTQYF.

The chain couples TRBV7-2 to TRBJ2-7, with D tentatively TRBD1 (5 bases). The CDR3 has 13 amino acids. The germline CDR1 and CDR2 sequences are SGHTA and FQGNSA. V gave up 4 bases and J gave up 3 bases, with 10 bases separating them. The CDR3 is CASSSRVGYEQYF. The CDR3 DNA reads TGTGCCAGCAGCTCCAGGGTCGGCTACGAGCAGTACTTC.

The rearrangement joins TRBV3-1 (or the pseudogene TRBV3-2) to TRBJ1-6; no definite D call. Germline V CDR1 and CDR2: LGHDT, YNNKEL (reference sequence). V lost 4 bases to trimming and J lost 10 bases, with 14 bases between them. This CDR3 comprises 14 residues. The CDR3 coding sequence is TGTGCCAGCAGCCTCAAGATTCGCGGGTCACCCCTCCACTTT. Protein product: CASSLKIRGSPLHF.

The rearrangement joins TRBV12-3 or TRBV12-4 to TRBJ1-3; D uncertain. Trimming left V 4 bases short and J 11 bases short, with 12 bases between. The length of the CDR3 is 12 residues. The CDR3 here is CASSSRSPAIYF. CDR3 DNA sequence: TGTGCCAGCAGTTCCCGAAGCCCGGCCATATATTTT.

DNA of the CDR3: TGTGCCAGCAGACGACAGGGATCCAATGAAAAACTGTTTTTT. Translating gives CASRRQGSNEKLFF. The chain combines TRBV7-9 with TRBJ1-4; 7 bases match TRBD1. With V trimmed by 6 bases and J by 5 bases, 6 bases remained unmatched. The CDR3 consists of 14 residues. CDR1 SEHNR and CDR2 FQNEAQ come from the germline V gene (reference sequence).

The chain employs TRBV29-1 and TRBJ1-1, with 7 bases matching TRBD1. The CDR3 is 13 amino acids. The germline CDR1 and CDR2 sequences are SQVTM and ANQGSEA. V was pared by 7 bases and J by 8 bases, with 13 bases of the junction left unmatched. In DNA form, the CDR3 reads TGCAGCGGGACGGACAGGCTCCCTCGAGAAGCTTTCTTT. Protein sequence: CSGTDRLPREAFF.

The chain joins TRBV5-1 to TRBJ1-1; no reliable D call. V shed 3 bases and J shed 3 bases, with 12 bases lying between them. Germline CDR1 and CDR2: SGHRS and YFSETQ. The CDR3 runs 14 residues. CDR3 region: CASSYPGKDTEAFF. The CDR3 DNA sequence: TGCGCCAGCAGCTATCCGGGGAAGGACACTGAAGCTTTCTTT.

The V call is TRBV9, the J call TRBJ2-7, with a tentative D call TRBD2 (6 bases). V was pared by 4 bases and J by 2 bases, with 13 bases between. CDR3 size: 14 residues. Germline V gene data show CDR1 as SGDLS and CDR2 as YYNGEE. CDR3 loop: CASSWGDATYEQYF. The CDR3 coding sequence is TGTGCCAGCAGCTGGGGGGATGCTACCTACGAGCAGTACTTC.

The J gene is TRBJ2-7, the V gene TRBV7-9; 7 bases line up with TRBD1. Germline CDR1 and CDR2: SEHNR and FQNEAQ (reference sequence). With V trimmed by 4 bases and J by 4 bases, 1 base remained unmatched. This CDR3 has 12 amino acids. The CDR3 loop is CASSSGQYEQYF. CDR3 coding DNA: TGTGCCAGCAGCTCGGGACAGTACGAGCAGTACTTC.

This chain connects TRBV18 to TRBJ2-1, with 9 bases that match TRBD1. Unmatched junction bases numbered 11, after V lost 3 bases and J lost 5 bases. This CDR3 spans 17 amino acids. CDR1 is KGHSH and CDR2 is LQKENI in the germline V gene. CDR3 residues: CASSPSPGQGDHNEQFF. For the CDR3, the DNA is TGTGCCAGCTCACCTTCCCCGGGACAGGGAGACCACAATGAGCAGTTCTTC. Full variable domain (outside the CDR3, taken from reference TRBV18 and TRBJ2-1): NAGVMQNPRHLVRRRGQEARLRCSPMKGHSHVYWYRQLPEEGLKFMVYLQKENIIDESGMPKERFSAEFPKEGPSILRIQQVVRGDSAAYFCASSPSPGQGDHNEQFFGPGTRLTVL.

As DNA, the CDR3 is TGTGCCAGCAGCTCCGGACAGGGCTTATACTATGGCTACACCTTC. It yields the protein CASSSGQGLYYGYTF. This rearrangement joins TRBV5-8 to TRBJ1-2; 8 nucleotides line up with TRBD1. CDR3 length: 15 amino acids. Germline V gene data show CDR1 as SGHTS and CDR2 as YDEGEE. V gave up 3 bases and J gave up 3 bases; unmatched junction bases: 7.

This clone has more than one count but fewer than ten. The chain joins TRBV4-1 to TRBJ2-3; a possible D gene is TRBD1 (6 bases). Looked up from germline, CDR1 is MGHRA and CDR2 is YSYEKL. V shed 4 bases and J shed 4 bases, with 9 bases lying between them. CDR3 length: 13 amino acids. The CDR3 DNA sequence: TGCGCCAGCAGCCGAGGACAGCCAGATACGCAGTATTTT. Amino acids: CASSRGQPDTQYF.

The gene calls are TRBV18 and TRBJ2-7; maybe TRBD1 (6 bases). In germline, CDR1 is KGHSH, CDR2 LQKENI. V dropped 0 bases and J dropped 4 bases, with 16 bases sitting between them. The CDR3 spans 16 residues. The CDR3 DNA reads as TGTGCCAGCTCACCACCCTCGGGCAGGGGCAGTTACGAGCAGTACTTC. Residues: CASSPPSGRGSYEQYF.

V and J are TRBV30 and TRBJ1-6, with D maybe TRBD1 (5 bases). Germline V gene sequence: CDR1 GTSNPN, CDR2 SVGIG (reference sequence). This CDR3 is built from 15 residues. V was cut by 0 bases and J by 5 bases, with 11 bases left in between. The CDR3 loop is CAWSVGRRDNSPLHF. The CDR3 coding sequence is TGTGCCTGGAGTGTAGGGCGCAGGGATAATTCACCCCTCCACTTT.

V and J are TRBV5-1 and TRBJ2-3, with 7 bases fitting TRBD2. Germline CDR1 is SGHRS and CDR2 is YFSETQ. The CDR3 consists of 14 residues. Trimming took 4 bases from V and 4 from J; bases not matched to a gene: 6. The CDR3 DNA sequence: TGCGCCAGCAGCGTGGAGCGGGGATCAGATACGCAGTATTTT. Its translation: CASSVERGSDTQYF.

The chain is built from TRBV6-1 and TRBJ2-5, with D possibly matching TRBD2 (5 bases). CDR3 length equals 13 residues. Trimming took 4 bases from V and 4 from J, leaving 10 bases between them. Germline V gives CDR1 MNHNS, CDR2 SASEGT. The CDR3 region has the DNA TGTGCCAGCAGTGGATCGGGGAGAGAGACCCAGTACTTC. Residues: CASSGSGRETQYF.

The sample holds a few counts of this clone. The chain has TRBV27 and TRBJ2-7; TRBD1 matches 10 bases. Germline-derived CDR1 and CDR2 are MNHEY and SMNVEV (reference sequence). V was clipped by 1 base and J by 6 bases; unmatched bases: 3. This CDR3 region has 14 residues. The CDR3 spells CASSLLGTGVEQYF. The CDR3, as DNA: TGTGCCAGCAGTTTATTAGGGACAGGGGTCGAGCAGTACTTC.

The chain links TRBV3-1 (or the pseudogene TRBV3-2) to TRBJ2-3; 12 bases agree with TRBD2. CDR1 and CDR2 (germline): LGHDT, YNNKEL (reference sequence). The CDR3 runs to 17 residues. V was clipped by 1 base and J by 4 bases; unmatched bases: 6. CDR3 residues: CASSQGASGRVADTQYF. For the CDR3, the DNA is TGTGCCAGCAGCCAAGGAGCTAGCGGGAGGGTCGCAGATACGCAGTATTTT.